The rows below give T cell receptor beta chains drawn from one sample of a study of OX40 agonist ivuxolimab in advanced cancers. Only in-frame clones appear in the TCRdb table, and some are missing; sequencing was by immunoSEQ multiplex PCR. The profile shows just under 85,000 clones, less than 85% of them singletons. This specimen was CD4+ or CD8+ T cells sorted from blood, taken in a trial of the OX40 agonist ivuxolimab. The receptors originated from an adult with an advanced solid tumor such as melanoma, head and neck, liver or kidney cancer. Each CDR3 is given without its conserved first and last residue. Fields, in order: J gene, V gene, CDR3 protein.

j_call: TRBJ1-5
v_call: TRBV19
cdr3_aa: ASSIISPLGAIIQPQH

j_call: TRBJ1-2
v_call: TRBV9
cdr3_aa: ASSPGQGSGAYYGYT

j_call: TRBJ1-1
v_call: TRBV5-8
cdr3_aa: ASSSIEFKRNTEAF

j_call: TRBJ2-5
v_call: TRBV2
cdr3_aa: ASRKLTGQETQY

j_call: TRBJ2-1
v_call: TRBV9
cdr3_aa: ASSSSGTSGYNEQF

j_call: TRBJ1-1
v_call: TRBV6-5
cdr3_aa: ASNQRGAEGAEAF

j_call: TRBJ2-5
v_call: TRBV5-1
cdr3_aa: ASSLAGRLQETQY

j_call: TRBJ1-2
v_call: TRBV7-2
cdr3_aa: ASSFSPIRVRGYT

j_call: TRBJ1-5
v_call: TRBV2
cdr3_aa: ASKRQGRHQPQH

j_call: TRBJ2-2
v_call: TRBV5-4
cdr3_aa: ASRNRLAGGRTGELF

j_call: TRBJ2-7
v_call: TRBV18
cdr3_aa: ASSPEGTGAPGQY

j_call: TRBJ2-1
v_call: TRBV7-2
cdr3_aa: ASSAGTPTYNEQF

j_call: TRBJ1-6
v_call: TRBV19
cdr3_aa: ASSISGGTYNSPLH

j_call: TRBJ2-1
v_call: TRBV7-9
cdr3_aa: ASSLVAGDEQF

j_call: TRBJ2-5
v_call: TRBV7-9
cdr3_aa: ASSWGQETQY

j_call: TRBJ1-5
v_call: TRBV30
cdr3_aa: AWTGGSNQPQH

j_call: TRBJ1-2
v_call: TRBV6-6
cdr3_aa: ASSLGQNNYGYT

j_call: TRBJ1-2
v_call: TRBV11-2
cdr3_aa: ASSYPGRAFGYT

j_call: TRBJ1-3
v_call: TRBV6-4
cdr3_aa: ASSDGKGFTIY

j_call: TRBJ2-5
v_call: TRBV15
cdr3_aa: ATSAPRTGVRQTQY

j_call: TRBJ2-7
v_call: TRBV6-1
cdr3_aa: ASTVPGVVVHEQY

j_call: TRBJ2-1
v_call: TRBV27
cdr3_aa: ASSYGQMYNEQF

j_call: TRBJ2-3
v_call: TRBV7-3
cdr3_aa: ASSEASGGPYTQY

j_call: TRBJ1-5
v_call: TRBV5-5
cdr3_aa: ASSLVAGGNNQPQH

j_call: TRBJ1-1
v_call: TRBV5-1
cdr3_aa: ASSSQTGDTEAF

j_call: TRBJ1-1
v_call: TRBV18
cdr3_aa: ASSQGSDTEAF

j_call: TRBJ1-1
v_call: TRBV11-2
cdr3_aa: ASSPGGVHGTDTEAF

j_call: TRBJ1-2
v_call: TRBV5-5
cdr3_aa: ASSLKDGEGYGYT

j_call: TRBJ2-7
v_call: TRBV7-9
cdr3_aa: ASRPGGSYEQY

j_call: TRBJ2-7
v_call: TRBV5-1
cdr3_aa: ASSLPRAPYEQY

j_call: TRBJ1-2
v_call: TRBV7-2
cdr3_aa: ASSSNRDSLGGYT

j_call: TRBJ2-7
v_call: TRBV28
cdr3_aa: ASSSITGTYEQY

j_call: TRBJ2-5
v_call: TRBV18
cdr3_aa: ASSPEKETQY

j_call: TRBJ2-7
v_call: TRBV19
cdr3_aa: ASSISEGSYEQY

j_call: TRBJ1-1
v_call: TRBV5-1
cdr3_aa: ASSLVRTGVRNTEAF

j_call: TRBJ1-1
v_call: TRBV4-1
cdr3_aa: ASSQDRVLTSEAF

j_call: TRBJ1-1
v_call: TRBV6-6
cdr3_aa: ASRRQGARGAF

j_call: TRBJ2-3
v_call: TRBV25-1
cdr3_aa: ASTLAGGHQY

j_call: TRBJ2-5
v_call: TRBV7-7
cdr3_aa: ASSLDSRETQY

j_call: TRBJ1-4
v_call: TRBV9
cdr3_aa: ASSPPGATNEKLF